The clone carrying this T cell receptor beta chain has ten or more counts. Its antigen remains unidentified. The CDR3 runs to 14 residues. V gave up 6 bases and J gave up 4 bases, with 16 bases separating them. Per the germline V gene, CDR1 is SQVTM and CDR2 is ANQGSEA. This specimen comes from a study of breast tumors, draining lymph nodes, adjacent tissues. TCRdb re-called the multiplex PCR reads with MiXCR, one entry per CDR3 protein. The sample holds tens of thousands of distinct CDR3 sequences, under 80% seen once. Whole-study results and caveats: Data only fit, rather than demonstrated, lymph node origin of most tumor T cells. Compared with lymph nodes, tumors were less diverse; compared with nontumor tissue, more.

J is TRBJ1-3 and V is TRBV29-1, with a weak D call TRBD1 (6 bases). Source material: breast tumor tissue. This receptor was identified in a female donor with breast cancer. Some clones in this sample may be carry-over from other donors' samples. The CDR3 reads CSVKFQGRGNTIYF. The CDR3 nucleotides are TGCAGCGTAAAATTCCAGGGGCGAGGAAACACCATATATTTT. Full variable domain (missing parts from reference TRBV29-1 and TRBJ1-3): SAVISQKPSRDICQRGTSLTIQCQVDSQVTMMFWYRQQPGQSLTLIATANQGSEATYESGFVIDKFPISRPNLTFSTLTVSNMSPEDSSIYLCSVKFQGRGNTIYFGEGSWLTVV.